The clone carrying this TCR beta chain was counted a single time. What it binds is not known. Repertoires were generated with immunoSEQ multiplex PCR, while TCRdb's copy carries only in-frame clones and drops some. Seen here are 35,000 to 40,000 clones, around 80% observed once, and the top ten hold 1.9%. The sample is drawn from a study of OX40 agonist ivuxolimab in advanced cancers. On the study more broadly: Patients were infused with ivuxolimab every 2 weeks at 0.01 to 10 mg/kg. From 23 to 79 years was the age range, with a mean of around 57 years, and about 78% were male. Regarding the study as a whole: Some patients without response likewise showed low normalized clonal expansion. Researchers did not determine the expanded peripheral T cells' antigen specificity.

After removal of 3 bases from V and 0 bases from J, the junction contained 8 bases not matched to a gene. This CDR3 is built from 15 residues. Germline CDR1 GTSNPN, CDR2 SVGIG (reference sequence). This chain joins TRBV30 and TRBJ2-7; 7 bases line up with TRBD1. The receptor was isolated from an adult with an advanced solid tumor such as melanoma, head and neck, liver or kidney cancer. The sequenced sample was CD4+ or CD8+ T cells sorted from blood, obtained in a trial of the OX40 agonist ivuxolimab. The CDR3 DNA follows: TGTGCCTGGAGACCTACAGGGGCCAGCTCCTACGAGCAGTACTTC. Its translation is CAWRPTGASSYEQYF.